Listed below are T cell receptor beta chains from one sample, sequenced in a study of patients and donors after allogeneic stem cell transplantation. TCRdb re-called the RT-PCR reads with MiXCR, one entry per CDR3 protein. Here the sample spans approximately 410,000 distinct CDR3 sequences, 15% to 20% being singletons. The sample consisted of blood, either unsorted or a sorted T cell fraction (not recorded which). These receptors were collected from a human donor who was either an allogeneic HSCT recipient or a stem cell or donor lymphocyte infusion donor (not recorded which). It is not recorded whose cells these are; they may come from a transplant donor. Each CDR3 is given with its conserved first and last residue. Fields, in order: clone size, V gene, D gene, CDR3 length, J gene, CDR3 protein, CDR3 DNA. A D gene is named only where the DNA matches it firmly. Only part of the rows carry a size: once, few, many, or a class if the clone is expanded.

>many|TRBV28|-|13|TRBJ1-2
CASSFGAGAGYTF
TGTGCCAGCAGTTTTGGGGCAGGGGCTGGCTACACCTTC
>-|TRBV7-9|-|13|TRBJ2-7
CASTPRRGLEQYF
TGTGCCAGCACCCCCCGAAGGGGATTAGAGCAGTACTTC
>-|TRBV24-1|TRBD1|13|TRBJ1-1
CATRQGAETEAFF
TGTGCCACCAGACAGGGGGCTGAAACTGAAGCTTTCTTT
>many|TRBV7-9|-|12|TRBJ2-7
CASSLAGDEQYF
TGTGCCAGCAGCTTAGCAGGGGACGAGCAGTACTTC
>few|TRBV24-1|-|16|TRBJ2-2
CATSDLTALNTGELFF
TGTGCCACCAGTGATTTGACAGCTTTAAACACCGGGGAGCTGTTTTTT
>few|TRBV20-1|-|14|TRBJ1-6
CSASTKGGNSPLHF
TGCAGTGCTAGTACCAAGGGTGGGAACTCACCCCTCCACTTT
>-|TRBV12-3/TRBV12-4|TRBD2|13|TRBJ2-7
CASSAGLRAEQYF
TGTGCCAGCAGTGCGGGACTACGAGCGGAGCAGTACTTC
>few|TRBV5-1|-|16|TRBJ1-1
CASSPKAGGGFTEAFF
TGCGCCAGCAGCCCTAAGGCGGGGGGCGGTTTCACTGAAGCTTTCTTT
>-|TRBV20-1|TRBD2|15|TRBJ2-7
CSARDQERGTYEQYF
TGCAGTGCTAGAGATCAAGAGCGGGGTACCTACGAGCAGTACTTC
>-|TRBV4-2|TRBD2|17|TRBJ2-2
CASSQVRRTSAAGELFF
TGTGCCAGCAGCCAAGTCCGGAGGACTAGCGCGGCCGGGGAGCTGTTTTTT